This T cell receptor beta chain is drawn from a study of identical twins. Findings of the study overall: Alpha sequences that were out-of-frame and twin-shared showed an excess of low generation probability. Weaker excess twin sharing was seen among beta out-of-frame sequences. Models underestimated TCR alpha sharing (out-of-frame) in monozygotic twins.

This clonotype was observed many times. Its antigen is as yet unknown. Germline assignment: CDR1 LGHNA and CDR2 YNFKEQ. This CDR3 region has 13 residues. The V end lost 2 bases, the J end lost 6 bases, and 11 bases lay between the germline ends. The cDNA had a unique molecular identifier and a template-switch universal primer site. TCRdb re-analysed the 5' RACE reads in MiXCR, keeping a single row per CDR3 protein. The profile shows about 150,000 distinct CDR3 sequences, approximately 4% of them singletons. The V and J genes are TRBV4-2 and TRBJ2-7; tentative D call: TRBD1 (6 bases). Sequenced material: memory T cells sorted from blood. The clonotype comes from a man between 18 and 35 years old in good health. The CDR3 spells CASSQFQQGEQYF. The CDR3 DNA sequence: TGTGCCAGCAGCCAATTTCAACAGGGCGAGCAGTACTTC.